Shown below are 23 T cell receptor beta chains from a single sample sequenced in a study of identical twins. TCRdb recomputed calls from the 5' RACE reads with MiXCR, one row per CDR3 protein. This sample carries 200,000 to 300,000 distinct CDR3 sequences, 9.5% to 15% of them seen once, and the ten largest clones take 4% to 5%. This sample was shared with a second study, whose subject was yellow fever vaccine responses in identical twins.

Sequencing input: memory (CD45RO+) T cells sorted from blood. The receptors were sampled from a woman aged 18-30 years in good health.

The chain has TRBV20-1 and TRBJ1-1; 8 nucleotides match TRBD1. CDR1 and CDR2 (germline): DFQATT, SNEGSKA (reference sequence). J was trimmed by 4 bases and V by 2 bases; bases with no gene match: 12. This CDR3 spans 16 amino acids. CDR3: CSARLTSPGQGTEAFF. In DNA, the CDR3 is TGCAGTGCTAGACTAACGAGTCCCGGACAGGGCACTGAAGCTTTCTTT.

This clonotype was detected only a few times. The chain couples TRBV20-1 to TRBJ1-5; TRBD1 agrees at 11 bases. The CDR3 covers 19 residues. Per germline, CDR1 DFQATT and CDR2 SNEGSKA (reference sequence). V lost 2 bases and J lost 2; bases outside the gene matches: 14. CDR3 sequence reads: CSARSSRDRGLLRNQPQHF. For the CDR3, the DNA is TGCAGTGCTAGATCCTCCCGGGACAGGGGGTTACTGCGCAATCAGCCCCAGCATTTT.

This clonotype showed up many times. The J gene is TRBJ2-7, the V gene TRBV5-1; 9 bases match TRBD1. This CDR3 is 15 amino acids long. The germline V gene encodes CDR1 SGHRS and CDR2 YFSETQ. The V gene end was trimmed by 3 bases and the J gene end by 3 bases; junction bases not matched to a gene: 7. CDR3 nucleotides: TGCGCCAGCAGCTCAACCGGGACAGGGTACTACGAGCAGTACTTC. Its protein product is CASSSTGTGYYEQYF.

This clonotype was recorded a few times. V is TRBV18 and J is TRBJ1-2; D perhaps matches TRBD1 (6 bases). Between the trimmed V and J ends, which lost 2 bases and 2 bases, there was a span of 18 bases. This CDR3 contains 17 residues. The germline CDR1 and CDR2 sequences are KGHSH and LQKENI. The chain's CDR3 is CASSPNPEGRGNYGYTF. CDR3 nucleotides: TGTGCCAGCTCACCAAATCCGGAGGGAAGGGGGAACTATGGCTACACCTTC.

The chain has TRBV20-1 and TRBJ2-4; the D is unclear. Germline lookup yields CDR1 DFQATT and CDR2 SNEGSKA (reference sequence). This CDR3 is built from 14 residues. Trimming removed 5 bases from V and 0 bases from J, with 11 bases in between. CDR3 DNA sequence: TGCAGTGCTGACCACGTAGCAGCCAAAAACATTCAGTACTTC. It specifies CSADHVAAKNIQYF.

The chain joins TRBV9 to TRBJ2-1; TRBD1 agrees at 7 bases. V trimming: 3 bases; J trimming: 7 bases; junction bases outside the gene matches: 10. Germline values: CDR1 SGDLS, CDR2 YYNGEE. This CDR3 has 15 residues. The CDR3 coding sequence is TGTGCCAGCAGCGAGGGACAGCCTCGGAATAATGAGCAGTTCTTC. It translates to CASSEGQPRNNEQFF. The variable domain in full, completed from reference TRBV9 and TRBJ2-1, reads DSGVTQTPKHLITATGQRVTLRCSPRSGDLSVYWYQQSLDQGLQFLIQYYNGEERAKGNILERFSAQQFPDLHSELNLSSLELGDSALYFCASSEGQPRNNEQFFGPGTRLTVL.

The V and J genes are TRBV4-2 and TRBJ2-3, with TRBD2 matching over 12 bases. V was pared by 4 bases and J by 5 bases, with 7 bases of the junction left unmatched. CDR1 LGHNA and CDR2 YNFKEQ come from the germline V gene. This CDR3 region has 16 residues. The DNA for the CDR3 is TGTGCCAGCAGCCGCGGGACTAGCGGGCTTGGAGATACGCAGTATTTT. Translation gives CASSRGTSGLGDTQYF.

This clonotype occurred a few times. The chain links TRBV3-1 to TRBJ1-3, with D tentatively TRBD1 (5 bases). CDR1 and CDR2 from the germline V gene are LGHDT and YNNKEL (reference sequence). The CDR3 is made up of 17 amino acids. Trimming stripped 3 bases from V and 1 base from J, with 16 bases between. Here the CDR3 reads CASSQGLTGRSGNTIYF. The CDR3, as DNA: TGTGCCAGCAGCCAGGGCTTAACAGGCAGATCTGGAAACACCATATATTTT.

This sequence joins TRBV3-1 and TRBJ1-1, with 8 bases fitting TRBD1. The J segment lost 0 bases and the V segment lost 10 bases, leaving 19 bases of the junction unmatched. Germline assignment: CDR1 LGHDT and CDR2 YNNKEL (reference sequence). This CDR3 is 18 amino acids long. CDR3 nucleotide sequence: TGTGCCATCTGTACGGGGTCCCAGGGGGCTTCGATGAACACTGAAGCTTTCTTT. Its protein product is CAICTGSQGASMNTEAFF.

The chain links TRBV3-1 to TRBJ1-1; D not resolved. Trimming left V 2 bases short and J 0 bases short, with 10 bases between. The CDR3 runs to 15 residues. Germline V gene data show CDR1 as LGHDT and CDR2 as YNNKEL (reference sequence). Here the CDR3 reads CASSQSRTLNTEAFF. Here the CDR3 DNA reads TGTGCCAGCAGCCAATCACGGACTTTGAACACTGAAGCTTTCTTT. The full variable domain, rest sourced from reference TRBV3-1 and TRBJ1-1, is DTAVSQTPKYLVTQMGNDKSIKCEQNLGHDTMYWYKQDSKKFLKIMFSYNNKELIINETVPNRFSPKSPDKAHLNLHINSLELGDSAVYFCASSQSRTLNTEAFFGQGTRLTVV.

This clonotype came up many times. The chain combines TRBV10-3 with TRBJ2-7; 8 nucleotides match TRBD1. Germline V lookup: CDR1 ENHRY, CDR2 SYGVKD. The CDR3 spans 15 residues. V trimming: 5 bases; J trimming: 6 bases; junction bases outside the gene matches: 12. CDR3 nucleotides: TGTGCCATCAGTCCTCCCCGGACAGGGCTCGCCGAGCAGTACTTC. Translating it yields CAISPPRTGLAEQYF.

V usage is TRBV29-1 and J usage is TRBJ2-7; tentatively, D is TRBD1 (6 bases). Germline CDR1 reads SQVTM; CDR2 reads ANQGSEA. Trimming took 7 bases from V and 0 from J, leaving 10 bases between them. CDR3 length: 12 residues. CDR3 protein: CSAPGDSYEQYF. CDR3 DNA sequence: TGCAGCGCTCCAGGGGACTCCTACGAGCAGTACTTC.

The rearrangement joins TRBV4-2 to TRBJ2-5; TRBD2 aligns across 12 bases. Per germline, CDR1 LGHNA and CDR2 YNFKEQ. The length of the CDR3 is 16 residues. The ends lost 4 bases at V and 2 bases at J; junction bases unmatched: 5. The CDR3, as DNA: TGTGCCAGCAGCCGGAGACTAGCGGGGGAGCAAGAGACCCAGTACTTC. It specifies CASSRRLAGEQETQYF.

The chain employs TRBV6-2 or TRBV6-3 and TRBJ2-1; TRBD2 matches 11 bases. The CDR3 totals 17 residues. Germline CDR1 MNHEY, CDR2 SVGEGT. Losses at the gene ends were 3 bases for V and 1 base for J; bases not matched to a gene: 5. CDR3 bases: TGTGCCAGCAGTTATACTAGCGGGAGAAGTTCCTACAATGAGCAGTTCTTC. It is translated as CASSYTSGRSSYNEQFF.

This clonotype was recorded a few times. V usage is TRBV12-3 or TRBV12-4 and J usage is TRBJ2-3, with D uncertain. This CDR3 is 13 amino acids long. With 5 bases removed from V and 4 bases from J, the gap between germline ends came to 10 bases. CDR3 nucleotides: TGTGCCAGCAGTCCCCTCGGGTCAGATACGCAGTATTTT. Its protein is CASSPLGSDTQYF.

This chain joins TRBV6-1 and TRBJ2-5; the match to TRBD1 covers 8 bases. V lost 6 bases, J lost 2 bases, and 5 bases stayed unmatched. This CDR3 has 14 residues. Looked up from germline, CDR1 is MNHNS and CDR2 is SASEGT. In nucleotides, the CDR3 is TGTGCCAGCAGCCGGACAGGGAATCAAGAGACCCAGTACTTC. It encodes CASSRTGNQETQYF.

The chain combines TRBV3-1 with TRBJ2-1; 14 bases are shared with TRBD2. The CDR3 has 16 residues. The V gene's germline CDR1 is LGHDT and CDR2 YNNKEL (reference sequence). Losses at the gene ends were 7 bases for V and 10 bases for J; bases not matched to a gene: 12. The DNA of the CDR3 is TGTGCCAGCACCCGCGGACTAGCGGGGGGCCCCAGGGAGCAGTTCTTC. Its translation: CASTRGLAGGPREQFF.

V usage is TRBV5-6 and J usage is TRBJ2-3; D is perhaps TRBD1 or TRBD2 (5 bases each). CDR1 is SGHDT and CDR2 is YYEEEE in the germline V gene. V lost 4 bases to trimming and J lost 1 base, with 13 bases between them. The CDR3 covers 15 residues. Written as DNA, the CDR3 is TGTGCCAGCAGCCCGGGGCCAGCGGGCACAGATACGCAGTATTTT. It is translated as CASSPGPAGTDTQYF. Together with reference TRBV5-6 and TRBJ2-3, the CDR3 gives the full variable domain: DAGVTQSPTHLIKTRGQQVTLRCSPKSGHDTVSWYQQALGQGPQFIFQYYEEEERQRGNFPDRFSGHQFPNYSSELNVNALLLGDSALYLCASSPGPAGTDTQYFGPGTRLTVL.

This clonotype has a handful of counts. The rearrangement joins TRBV12-3 or TRBV12-4 to TRBJ2-5; TRBD1 matches at 9 bases. V lost 6 bases to trimming and J lost 0 bases; unmatched junction nucleotides: 5. CDR3 size: 15 residues. As DNA, the CDR3 is TGTGCCAGCAGCCGCGGGACAGGGTACCAAGAGACCCAGTACTTC. Protein: CASSRGTGYQETQYF.

This clonotype has more than one count but fewer than ten. The chain uses TRBV20-1 and TRBJ2-2; 7 positions match TRBD1. The V gene's germline CDR1 is DFQATT and CDR2 SNEGSKA (reference sequence). V lost 1 base to trimming and J lost 4 bases; unmatched junction nucleotides: 9. The CDR3 runs 16 residues. CDR3 residues: CSARVGRQGPTGELFF. CDR3 bases: TGCAGTGCTAGAGTCGGCCGACAGGGACCCACCGGGGAGCTGTTTTTT.

This clonotype was recorded at least ten times. The rearrangement links TRBV25-1 to TRBJ2-2; a possible D gene is TRBD1 (5 bases). This CDR3 region has 17 residues. Germline CDR1 reads MGHDK; CDR2 reads SYGVNS. Between the trimmed V and J ends, which lost 0 bases and 1 base, there was a span of 12 bases. CDR3 sequence: CASSEYLGQGNTGELFF. Here the CDR3 DNA reads TGTGCCAGCAGTGAATATCTCGGGCAGGGGAACACCGGGGAGCTGTTTTTT.

There are many counts of this clonotype. The chain employs TRBV14 and TRBJ1-1, with D unresolved. The CDR3 spans 11 residues. Germline loops: CDR1 SGHDN, CDR2 FVKESK. V gave up 2 bases and J gave up 11 bases, with 9 bases separating them. CDR3 DNA sequence: TGTGCCAGCAGCCAACACAGTAAGGCTTTCTTT. Protein: CASSQHSKAFF.

This clonotype was seen a handful of times. V gene TRBV2 combines with J gene TRBJ1-2; the match to TRBD1 covers 7 bases. The CDR3 covers 13 residues. Germline V gene sequence: CDR1 SNHLY, CDR2 FYNNEI. V was pared by 5 bases and J by 4 bases, with 4 bases of the junction left unmatched. CDR3 DNA sequence: TGTGCCAGCAGTAGGGGGCAGTTCTATGGCTACACCTTC. It specifies CASSRGQFYGYTF.